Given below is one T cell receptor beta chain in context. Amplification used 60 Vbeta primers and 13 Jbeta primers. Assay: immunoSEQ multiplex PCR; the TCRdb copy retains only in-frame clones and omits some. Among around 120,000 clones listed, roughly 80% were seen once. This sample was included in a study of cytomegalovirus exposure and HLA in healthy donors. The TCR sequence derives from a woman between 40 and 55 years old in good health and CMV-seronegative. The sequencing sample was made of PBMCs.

CDR3 sequence: CASSLIRQRLGTQYF. The CDR3 bases are TGTGCCAGCAGTCTTATTAGACAAAGATTAGGGACCCAGTACTTC. The gene calls are TRBV28 and TRBJ2-5; unclear D gene. Germline V gives CDR1 MDHEN, CDR2 SYDVKM. The CDR3 consists of 15 residues. Trimming removed 5 bases at V and 7 bases at J, with 20 bases between.